This TCR beta chain was identified in a study of cytomegalovirus exposure and HLA in healthy donors. V lost 4 bases and J 2 bases, leaving 10 bases between the germline ends. CDR1 is SGHRS and CDR2 is YFSETQ in the germline V gene. This CDR3 is 14 amino acids long. The study drew the donors from its 120-subject validation cohort, separate from the roughly 670-subject first cohort. Study results and limitations: Specificity of a few CMV-associated chains for CMV antigens was verified in vitro.

The method was immunoSEQ multiplex PCR; TCRdb's version includes in-frame clones alone and lacks a portion of them. The table has 100,000 to 150,000 clones, around 94% seen once. Regarding this clone: Its matching antigen is unknown.

The chain recombines TRBV5-1 with TRBJ1-3, with a weak D call TRBD1 (5 bases). The TCR was taken from a woman aged 18-30 years in good health and CMV-seronegative. The sample consisted of PBMCs. The CDR3 nucleotides are TGCGCCAGCAGCATCGGACATACTGGAAACACCATATATTTT. Amino acid sequence: CASSIGHTGNTIYF.